Listed below are T cell receptor beta chains from one sample, sequenced in a study of T-cell reconstitution after alpha-beta-depleted transplantation in children. MiXCR, applied by TCRdb to the PCR reads, yields one record per CDR3 protein. This table holds some 440,000 distinct CDR3 sequences, 15% to 20% found once. The sequenced sample was PBMCs, mostly from graft donor cells, obtained 360 days after TCRalphabeta/CD19-depleted stem cell transplant. The receptors here all came from a boy less than two years old who had a stem cell transplant for Wiskott-Aldrich syndrome, so the T cells may come from the graft donor. Each CDR3 is given with its conserved first and last residue. The order of the fields is V gene, D gene, clone size, CDR3 length, J gene, CDR3 protein, CDR3 DNA. The D gene is left open where the match is weak. Clone size is not always given. Where it is, it says once, few, many or a class for expanded clones.

V: TRBV20-1; D: TRBD1; size: few; length: 13; J: TRBJ2-7; CDR3: CSALQGASYEQYF; DNA: TGCAGTGCTCTGCAGGGGGCTTCCTACGAGCAGTACTTC
V: TRBV7-2; D: TRBD2; size: few; length: 14; J: TRBJ2-7; CDR3: CASTLGLAGYEQYF; DNA: TGTGCCAGCACCTTGGGGCTAGCGGGATACGAGCAGTACTTC
V: TRBV12-3/TRBV12-4; D: TRBD2; size: few; length: 15; J: TRBJ2-3; CDR3: CASRAGTSGLDTQYF; DNA: TGTGCCAGCAGAGCCGGGACTAGCGGACTAGATACGCAGTATTTT
V: TRBV3-1; D: TRBD1; size: -; length: 14; J: TRBJ1-6; CDR3: CASSRTGWNSPLHF; DNA: TGTGCCAGCAGTCGGACAGGGTGGAATTCACCCCTCCACTTT
V: TRBV5-1; D: -; size: -; length: 13; J: TRBJ2-7; CDR3: CASSLANGGLQYF; DNA: TGCGCCAGCAGCTTGGCCAATGGGGGATTGCAGTACTTC
V: TRBV29-1; D: TRBD2; size: -; length: 16; J: TRBJ2-1; CDR3: CSVEGISGRASTEQFF; DNA: TGCAGCGTTGAAGGAATTAGCGGGAGAGCTTCTACGGAGCAGTTCTTC
V: TRBV21-1; D: -; size: few; length: 14; J: TRBJ2-1; CDR3: CASSGTQDYNEQFF; DNA: TGTGCCAGCAGCGGGACTCAAGACTACAATGAGCAGTTCTTC
V: TRBV20-1; D: TRBD2; size: -; length: 17; J: TRBJ2-7; CDR3: CSARDLSPSGGTYEQYF; DNA: TGCAGTGCTAGAGATCTGTCGCCTAGCGGGGGAACCTACGAGCAGTACTTC
V: TRBV5-1; D: -; size: -; length: 16; J: TRBJ2-1; CDR3: CASSLAPGLRYNEQFF; DNA: TGCGCCAGCAGCTTGGCCCCGGGGCTTAGGTACAATGAGCAGTTCTTC
V: TRBV4-2; D: TRBD2; size: few; length: 18; J: TRBJ2-3; CDR3: CASSHKASGGHLGDTQYF; DNA: TGTGCCAGCAGCCATAAAGCTAGCGGGGGGCACCTCGGAGATACGCAGTATTTT
V: TRBV2; D: -; size: -; length: 18; J: TRBJ2-6; CDR3: CASSRRELRVAGANVLTF; DNA: TGTGCCAGCAGCAGAAGGGAGCTCAGGGTTGCTGGGGCCAACGTCCTGACTTTC
V: TRBV20-1; D: TRBD2; size: -; length: 14; J: TRBJ2-3; CDR3: CSATKREGTDTQYF; DNA: TGCAGTGCTACTAAGCGGGAGGGCACAGATACGCAGTATTTT
V: TRBV5-6; D: TRBD2; size: -; length: 19; J: TRBJ2-4; CDR3: CASSPTLAGGPLAKNIQYF; DNA: TGTGCCAGCAGCCCAACTCTGGCGGGAGGGCCCCTAGCCAAAAACATTCAGTACTTC
V: TRBV5-1; D: -; size: -; length: 19; J: TRBJ2-1; CDR3: CASSLSLSGAPVPYNEQFF; DNA: TGCGCCAGCAGCTTGTCTTTGTCGGGAGCCCCAGTCCCTTACAATGAGCAGTTCTTC
V: TRBV20-1; D: -; size: few; length: 13; J: TRBJ2-3; CDR3: CSASDREADTQYF; DNA: TGCAGTGCTAGTGATAGAGAGGCAGATACGCAGTATTTT
V: TRBV27; D: TRBD2; size: few; length: 15; J: TRBJ2-7; CDR3: CASSFHRTSGYEQYF; DNA: TGTGCCAGCAGTTTTCACCGGACTAGCGGCTACGAGCAGTACTTC
V: TRBV5-1; D: TRBD2; size: -; length: 17; J: TRBJ2-2; CDR3: CASSFQTSGPNTGELFF; DNA: TGCGCCAGCAGCTTCCAAACTAGCGGGCCCAACACCGGGGAGCTGTTTTTT
V: TRBV5-1; D: TRBD2; size: -; length: 20; J: TRBJ2-3; CDR3: CASSLYFGTSAKTSTDTQYF; DNA: TGCGCCAGCAGCTTGTACTTCGGGACTAGCGCTAAAACTAGCACAGATACGCAGTATTTT
V: TRBV2; D: -; size: -; length: 12; J: TRBJ2-7; CDR3: CASSDRIYEQYF; DNA: TGTGCCAGCAGTGACCGCATCTACGAGCAGTACTTC
V: TRBV4-1; D: TRBD2; size: few; length: 16; J: TRBJ2-7; CDR3: CASSQRSSGGLYEQYF; DNA: TGCGCCAGCAGCCAAAGGTCTAGCGGGGGACTGTACGAGCAGTACTTC
V: TRBV7-2; D: TRBD1; size: -; length: 14; J: TRBJ2-7; CDR3: CASSSATGFYEQYF; DNA: TGTGCCAGCAGCTCAGCGACAGGGTTCTACGAGCAGTACTTC
V: TRBV11-2; D: TRBD2; size: -; length: 20; J: TRBJ2-1; CDR3: CASSPWGLLTSGRSLGEQFF; DNA: TGTGCCAGCAGCCCCTGGGGACTGCTAACTAGCGGGAGGTCCTTAGGTGAGCAGTTCTTC
V: TRBV5-1; D: -; size: -; length: 11; J: TRBJ1-1; CDR3: CASRSGAEAFF; DNA: TGCGCCAGCCGCTCCGGGGCTGAAGCTTTCTTT
V: TRBV12-3/TRBV12-4; D: -; size: once; length: 13; J: TRBJ2-7; CDR3: CASSLKRSYEQYF; DNA: TGTGCCAGCAGTTTAAAGCGCAGCTACGAGCAGTACTTC
V: TRBV10-3; D: TRBD1; size: -; length: 16; J: TRBJ2-7; CDR3: CAISERGDRGTYEQYF; DNA: TGTGCCATCAGTGAGAGGGGGGACAGGGGAACCTACGAGCAGTACTTC
V: TRBV7-9; D: TRBD1; size: -; length: 16; J: TRBJ2-2; CDR3: CASSLVQGADTGELFF; DNA: TGTGCCAGCAGCTTAGTACAGGGGGCAGACACCGGGGAGCTGTTTTTT
V: TRBV12-3/TRBV12-4; D: -; size: -; length: 16; J: TRBJ2-3; CDR3: CASSLGVGPGTDTQYF; DNA: TGTGCCAGCAGCCTCGGCGTGGGTCCAGGCACAGATACGCAGTATTTT
V: TRBV4-3; D: -; size: -; length: 17; J: TRBJ2-2; CDR3: CASSQGAGTANTGELFF; DNA: TGCGCCAGCAGCCAAGGTGCGGGGACAGCGAACACCGGGGAGCTGTTTTTT
V: TRBV20-1; D: -; size: few; length: 15; J: TRBJ2-5; CDR3: CSARDKLRAGETQYF; DNA: TGCAGTGCTAGAGATAAATTGAGGGCCGGGGAGACCCAGTACTTC